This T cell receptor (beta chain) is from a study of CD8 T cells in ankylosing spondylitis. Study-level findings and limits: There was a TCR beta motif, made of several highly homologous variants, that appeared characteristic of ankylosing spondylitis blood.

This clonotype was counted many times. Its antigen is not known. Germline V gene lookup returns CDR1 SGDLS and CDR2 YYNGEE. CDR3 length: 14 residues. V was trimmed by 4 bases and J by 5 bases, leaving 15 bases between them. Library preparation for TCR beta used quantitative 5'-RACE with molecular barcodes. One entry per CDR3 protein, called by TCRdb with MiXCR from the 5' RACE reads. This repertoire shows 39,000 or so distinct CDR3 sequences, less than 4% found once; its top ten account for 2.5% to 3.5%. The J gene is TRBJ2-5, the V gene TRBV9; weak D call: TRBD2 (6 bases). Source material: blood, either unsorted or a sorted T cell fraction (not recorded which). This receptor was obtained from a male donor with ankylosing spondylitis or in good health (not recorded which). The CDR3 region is CASSPGVGRETQYF. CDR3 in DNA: TGTGCCAGCAGCCCCGGCGTTGGGAGGGAGACCCAGTACTTC. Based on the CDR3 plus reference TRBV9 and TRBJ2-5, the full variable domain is DSGVTQTPKHLITATGQRVTLRCSPRSGDLSVYWYQQSLDQGLQFLIQYYNGEERAKGNILERFSAQQFPDLHSELNLSSLELGDSALYFCASSPGVGRETQYFGPGTRLLVL.